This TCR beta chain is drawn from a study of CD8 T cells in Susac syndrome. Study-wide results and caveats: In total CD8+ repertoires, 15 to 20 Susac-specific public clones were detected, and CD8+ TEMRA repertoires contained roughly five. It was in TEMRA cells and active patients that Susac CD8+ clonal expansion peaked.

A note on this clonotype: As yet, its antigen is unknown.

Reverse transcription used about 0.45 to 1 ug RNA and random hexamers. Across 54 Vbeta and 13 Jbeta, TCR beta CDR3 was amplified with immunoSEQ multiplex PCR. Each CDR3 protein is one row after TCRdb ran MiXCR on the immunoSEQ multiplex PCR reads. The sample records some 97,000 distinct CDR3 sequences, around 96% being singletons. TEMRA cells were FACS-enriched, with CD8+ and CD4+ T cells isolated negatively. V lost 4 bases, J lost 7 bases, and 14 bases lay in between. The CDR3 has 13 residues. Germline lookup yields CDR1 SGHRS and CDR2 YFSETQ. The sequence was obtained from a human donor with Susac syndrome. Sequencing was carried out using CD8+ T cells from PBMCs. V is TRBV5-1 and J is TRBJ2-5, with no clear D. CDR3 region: CASSPVAWGTQYF. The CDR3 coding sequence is TGCGCCAGCAGCCCAGTGGCCTGGGGGACCCAGTACTTC.